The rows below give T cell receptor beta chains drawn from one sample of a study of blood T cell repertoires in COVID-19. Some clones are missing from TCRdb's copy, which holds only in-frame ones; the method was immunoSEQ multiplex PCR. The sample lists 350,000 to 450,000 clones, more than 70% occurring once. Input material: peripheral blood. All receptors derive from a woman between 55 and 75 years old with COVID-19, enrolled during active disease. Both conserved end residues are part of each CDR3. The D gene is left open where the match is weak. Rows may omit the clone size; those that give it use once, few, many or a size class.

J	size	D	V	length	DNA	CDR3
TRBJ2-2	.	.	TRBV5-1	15	TGCGCCAGCAGCTTCGCGGGGCCGAACACCGGGGAGCTGTTTTTT	CASSFAGPNTGELFF
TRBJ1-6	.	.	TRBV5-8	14	TGTGCCAGCAGCTTTCGGGGGACTAATTCACCCCTCCACTTT	CASSFRGTNSPLHF
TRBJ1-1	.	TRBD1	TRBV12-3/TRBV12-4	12	TGTGCCAGCAGCCCGGGACAGGGGCTCTTTCGGTTT	CASSPGQGLFRF
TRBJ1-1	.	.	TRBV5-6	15	TGTGCCAGCAGCTTGGAGCAGGGATGGAGCCCTGAAGCTTTCTTT	CASSLEQGWSPEAFF
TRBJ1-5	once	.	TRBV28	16	TGTGCCAGCAGTTTATTGGGGGGGATTTCTTCTCAGCCCCAGCATTTT	CASSLLGGISSQPQHF
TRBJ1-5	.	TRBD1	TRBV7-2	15	TGTGCCAGCAGCTTGACGCCCGGGACAGGACAGCCCCAGCATTTT	CASSLTPGTGQPQHF
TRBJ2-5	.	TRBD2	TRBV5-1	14	TGCGCCAGCAGCTTGGGGGCGGGGGAAGAGACCCAGTACTTC	CASSLGAGEETQYF
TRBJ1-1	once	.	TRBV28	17	TGTGCCAGCAGTTCAATTCCCGGACAAGGAAAACACACTGAAGCTTTCTTT	CASSSIPGQGKHTEAFF
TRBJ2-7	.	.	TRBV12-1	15	TGTGCCAGCAGCTTTAGAGGGCGAAGCTCCTACGAGCAGTACTTC	CASSFRGRSSYEQYF
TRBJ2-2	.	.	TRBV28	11	TGTGCCAGCAGTGCAGGGATCCAGTGGCATTTT	CASSAGIQWHF
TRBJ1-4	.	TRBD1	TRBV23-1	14	TGCGCCAGCAGACAGGGGTCCCCTAATGAAAAACTGTTTTTT	CASRQGSPNEKLFF
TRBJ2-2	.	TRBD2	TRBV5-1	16	TGCGCCAGCAGCTTGAGTCTAGCGGAGAACACCGGGGAGCTGTTTTTT	CASSLSLAENTGELFF
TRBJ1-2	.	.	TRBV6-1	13	TGTGCCAGCAGTGAATGGCTGAACTATGGCTACACCTTC	CASSEWLNYGYTF
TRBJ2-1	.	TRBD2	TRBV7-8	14	TGTGCCACAGACTTGAGCGGGGAACGAGGTGAGCAGTTCTTC	CATDLSGERGEQFF
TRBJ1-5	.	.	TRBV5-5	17	TGTGCCAGCAGCTTGGCCCAGGGAGGGAGCGTCAATCAGCCCCAGCATTTT	CASSLAQGGSVNQPQHF
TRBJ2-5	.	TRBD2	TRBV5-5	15	TGTGCCAGCAGCTTGGAGGGGAGGGTATCAGAGACCCAGTACTTC	CASSLEGRVSETQYF
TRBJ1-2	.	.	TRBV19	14	TGTGCCAGTAGTACCAGGGGAACTAACTATGGCTACACCTTC	CASSTRGTNYGYTF
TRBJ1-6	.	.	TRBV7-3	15	TGTGCCAGCAGCTTAATGGCAGGGGAAAATTCACCCCTCCACTTT	CASSLMAGENSPLHF
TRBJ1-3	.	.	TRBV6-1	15	TGTGCCAGCAGTGAAGGTGGAACCGCGGGTGGCACCATATATTTT	CASSEGGTAGGTIYF
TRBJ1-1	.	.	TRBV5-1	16	TGCGCCAGCAGCTTGGTGGCAGGGGCAGTGAACACTGAAGCTTTCTTT	CASSLVAGAVNTEAFF
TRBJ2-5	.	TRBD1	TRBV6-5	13	TGTGCCAGCAGACCCGGGACAGAAGAGACCCAGTACTTC	CASRPGTEETQYF
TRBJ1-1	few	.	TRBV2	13	TGTGCCAGCAGATCACAGGGGAACACTGAAGCTTTCTTT	CASRSQGNTEAFF
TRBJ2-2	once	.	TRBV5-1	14	TGCGCCAGCAGCTTCTACGGAGGGAGCGGGGAGCTGTTTTTT	CASSFYGGSGELFF
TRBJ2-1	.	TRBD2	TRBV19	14	TGTGCCAGTAGGACTAGCGGGGGTAGAAATGAGCAGTTCTTC	CASRTSGGRNEQFF